A selection of T cell receptor beta chains follows, all from one sample in a study of blood T cell repertoires in COVID-19. Here immunoSEQ multiplex PCR was the method, and the copy in TCRdb shows in-frame clones only, minus some. The sample comprises 110,000 or so clones, about 85% of which are singletons, and around 5.5% rests with the top ten. The sample consisted of peripheral blood. Every receptor here comes from a woman aged 60 to 75 with COVID-19, enrolled during active disease. Both conserved end residues are part of each CDR3. The order of the fields is CDR3 protein, CDR3 DNA, clone size, D gene, V gene, J gene. D genes are given only for firm matches. Clone sizes are given selectively: once, few, many, or a class where the clone is expanded.

CDR3 protein: CASSPLATPSYNEQFF
CDR3 DNA: TGTGCCAGCTCACCCTTGGCCACCCCTTCCTACAATGAGCAGTTCTTC
clone size: .
D gene: .
V gene: TRBV18
J gene: TRBJ2-1

CDR3 protein: CASSSRGSGNTIYF
CDR3 DNA: TGTGCCAGCAGCAGCAGGGGTTCTGGAAACACCATATATTTT
clone size: few
D gene: .
V gene: TRBV9
J gene: TRBJ1-3

CDR3 protein: CASSYRGTGGEYGYTF
CDR3 DNA: TGTGCCAGCAGTTACAGGGGGACAGGGGGAGAATATGGCTACACCTTC
clone size: .
D gene: TRBD1
V gene: TRBV6-5
J gene: TRBJ1-2

CDR3 protein: CASIGSYEAFF
CDR3 DNA: TGTGCCAGCATCGGGTCGTATGAAGCTTTCTTT
clone size: .
D gene: .
V gene: TRBV25-1
J gene: TRBJ1-1

CDR3 protein: CASKLNSNQPQHF
CDR3 DNA: TGTGCCAGCAAGCTTAATAGCAATCAGCCCCAGCATTTT
clone size: once
D gene: .
V gene: TRBV2
J gene: TRBJ1-5

CDR3 protein: CASSQGSGAYNEQFF
CDR3 DNA: TGCGCCAGCAGCCAAGGAAGCGGGGCCTACAATGAGCAGTTCTTC
clone size: .
D gene: TRBD2
V gene: TRBV4-3
J gene: TRBJ2-1

CDR3 protein: CASSQELAGAGDTQYF
CDR3 DNA: TGTGCCAGCAGCCAAGAACTAGCGGGGGCTGGGGATACGCAGTATTTT
clone size: .
D gene: TRBD2
V gene: TRBV14
J gene: TRBJ2-3

CDR3 protein: CASSTTAGDYGYTF
CDR3 DNA: TGTGCCAGCAGCACGACGGCAGGGGACTATGGCTACACCTTC
clone size: .
D gene: .
V gene: TRBV7-2
J gene: TRBJ1-2

CDR3 protein: CASSLQGSEAFF
CDR3 DNA: TGTGCCAGCAGCTTACAGGGGTCCGAAGCTTTCTTT
clone size: once
D gene: .
V gene: TRBV7-9
J gene: TRBJ1-1

CDR3 protein: CASSEGGGQPQHF
CDR3 DNA: TGTGCCAGCAGCGAAGGGGGGGGTCAGCCCCAGCATTTT
clone size: .
D gene: .
V gene: TRBV14
J gene: TRBJ1-5

CDR3 protein: CASSPEPGLNTEAFF
CDR3 DNA: TGTGCCAGCAGTCCCGAGCCCGGGTTGAACACTGAAGCTTTCTTT
clone size: .
D gene: .
V gene: TRBV6-4
J gene: TRBJ1-1

CDR3 protein: CATSDRTLPGLVNNEQFF
CDR3 DNA: TGTGCCACCAGTGACCGCACCCTTCCGGGACTAGTTAACAATGAGCAGTTCTTC
clone size: .
D gene: TRBD2
V gene: TRBV24-1
J gene: TRBJ2-1

CDR3 protein: CASSRQGADQPQHF
CDR3 DNA: TGTGCCAGCAGCAGACAGGGGGCGGATCAGCCCCAGCATTTT
clone size: .
D gene: TRBD1
V gene: TRBV6-5
J gene: TRBJ1-5

CDR3 protein: CASSPRGQGSSYNSPLHF
CDR3 DNA: TGTGCCAGCAGTCCCCGGGGACAGGGTAGCTCCTATAATTCACCCCTCCACTTT
clone size: .
D gene: TRBD1
V gene: TRBV27
J gene: TRBJ1-6

CDR3 protein: CASVRPSNTGELFF
CDR3 DNA: TGTGCCAGCGTGCGGCCTTCGAACACCGGGGAGCTGTTTTTT
clone size: once
D gene: .
V gene: TRBV28
J gene: TRBJ2-2

CDR3 protein: CASSQGTSGDTDTQYF
CDR3 DNA: TGTGCCAGCAGTCAGGGGACTAGCGGGGACACAGATACGCAGTATTTT
clone size: .
D gene: TRBD2
V gene: TRBV7-3
J gene: TRBJ2-3

CDR3 protein: CASSSIPPGTGAGDGYTF
CDR3 DNA: TGTGCCAGCAGTTCAATTCCCCCCGGGACAGGGGCTGGAGATGGCTACACCTTC
clone size: .
D gene: TRBD1
V gene: TRBV27
J gene: TRBJ1-2

CDR3 protein: CASSPGLAGGTYNEQFF
CDR3 DNA: TGTGCCAGCAGCCCGGGACTAGCGGGGGGCACCTACAATGAGCAGTTCTTC
clone size: .
D gene: TRBD2
V gene: TRBV14
J gene: TRBJ2-1

CDR3 protein: CASSHSAGAYEQYF
CDR3 DNA: TGCGCCAGCAGCCATTCCGCGGGGGCCTACGAGCAGTACTTC
clone size: .
D gene: TRBD2
V gene: TRBV4-3
J gene: TRBJ2-7

CDR3 protein: CASSFPGQDYNEQFF
CDR3 DNA: TGTGCCAGCAGCTTCCCGGGACAGGACTACAATGAGCAGTTCTTC
clone size: .
D gene: TRBD1
V gene: TRBV5-4
J gene: TRBJ2-1

CDR3 protein: CAWSAVTTGDTEAFF
CDR3 DNA: TGTGCCTGGAGTGCCGTCACGACAGGGGACACTGAAGCTTTCTTT
clone size: .
D gene: TRBD1
V gene: TRBV30
J gene: TRBJ1-1

CDR3 protein: CASSLETDRLNTGELFF
CDR3 DNA: TGTGCCAGCAGCTTAGAAACCGACAGGTTGAACACCGGGGAGCTGTTTTTT
clone size: .
D gene: .
V gene: TRBV7-9
J gene: TRBJ2-2

CDR3 protein: CASSSVVRSLSGNTIYF
CDR3 DNA: TGTGCCAGCAGCTCTGTAGTCCGGTCCCTCTCTGGAAACACCATATATTTT
clone size: .
D gene: .
V gene: TRBV11-2
J gene: TRBJ1-3

CDR3 protein: CASSFGRAGDRGGEKLFF
CDR3 DNA: TGTGCCAGCAGCTTTGGTCGGGCAGGGGACCGTGGGGGTGAAAAACTGTTTTTT
clone size: .
D gene: .
V gene: TRBV11-2
J gene: TRBJ1-4

CDR3 protein: CASSPHDSLNSPLHF
CDR3 DNA: TGTGCCAGCAGCCCCCATGACAGTCTCAATTCACCCCTCCACTTT
clone size: .
D gene: .
V gene: TRBV7-9
J gene: TRBJ1-6

CDR3 protein: CASSYGTSDQETQYF
CDR3 DNA: TGTGCCAGCAGTTACGGGACTAGCGATCAAGAGACCCAGTACTTC
clone size: .
D gene: TRBD2
V gene: TRBV6-2/TRBV6-3
J gene: TRBJ2-5

CDR3 protein: CASSLAGLATDTQYF
CDR3 DNA: TGTGCCAGCAGCTTAGCGGGACTAGCAACAGATACGCAGTATTTT
clone size: .
D gene: TRBD2
V gene: TRBV7-2
J gene: TRBJ2-3

CDR3 protein: CASSPTREEETQYF
CDR3 DNA: TGTGCCAGCAGTCCCACTAGGGAGGAAGAGACCCAGTACTTC
clone size: .
D gene: .
V gene: TRBV7-6
J gene: TRBJ2-5

CDR3 protein: CASSPRDRGLTDTQYF
CDR3 DNA: TGCGCCAGCAGCCCCCGGGACAGGGGGCTCACAGATACGCAGTATTTT
clone size: .
D gene: TRBD1
V gene: TRBV5-1
J gene: TRBJ2-3

CDR3 protein: CASSPQGTTEAFF
CDR3 DNA: TGTGCCAGCAGCCCCCAGGGCACCACTGAAGCTTTCTTT
clone size: few
D gene: .
V gene: TRBV3-1/TRBV3-2
J gene: TRBJ1-1

CDR3 protein: CASSLVVGQGIQETQYF
CDR3 DNA: TGTGCCAGCAGCTTAGTAGTAGGGCAGGGGATCCAAGAGACCCAGTACTTC
clone size: .
D gene: .
V gene: TRBV7-2
J gene: TRBJ2-5

CDR3 protein: CASSLDREQEKLFF
CDR3 DNA: TGTGCCAGCAGCTTAGACAGGGAGCAAGAAAAACTGTTTTTT
clone size: .
D gene: .
V gene: TRBV7-9
J gene: TRBJ1-4

CDR3 protein: CASSQVADRVNGYTF
CDR3 DNA: TGCGCCAGCAGCCAAGTGGCCGACAGGGTAAATGGCTACACCTTC
clone size: .
D gene: TRBD1
V gene: TRBV4-1
J gene: TRBJ1-2

CDR3 protein: CASSRGGDKYNEQFF
CDR3 DNA: TGTGCCAGCAGTCGCGGGGGAGATAAATACAATGAGCAGTTCTTC
clone size: .
D gene: TRBD2
V gene: TRBV28
J gene: TRBJ2-1

CDR3 protein: CASSRQGNQPQHF
CDR3 DNA: TGTGCCAGCAGTCGACAGGGTAACCAGCCCCAGCATTTT
clone size: .
D gene: TRBD1
V gene: TRBV12-3/TRBV12-4
J gene: TRBJ1-5

CDR3 protein: CASSRSGGSGEQFF
CDR3 DNA: TGTGCCAGCAGCCGGAGCGGGGGGTCCGGTGAGCAGTTCTTC
clone size: .
D gene: TRBD2
V gene: TRBV5-6
J gene: TRBJ2-1

CDR3 protein: CSAKTRETQYF
CDR3 DNA: TGCAGTGCCAAGACTAGAGAGACCCAGTACTTC
clone size: .
D gene: .
V gene: TRBV20-1
J gene: TRBJ2-5

CDR3 protein: CAWSPGQNTEAFF
CDR3 DNA: TGTGCCTGGAGTCCGGGACAGAACACTGAAGCTTTCTTT
clone size: .
D gene: .
V gene: TRBV30
J gene: TRBJ1-1

CDR3 protein: CASSLGRLAAYF
CDR3 DNA: TGTGCCAGCAGCTTAGGCCGGCTAGCGGCGTACTTC
clone size: .
D gene: TRBD2
V gene: TRBV13
J gene: TRBJ2-5

CDR3 protein: CASSPPRGSGANVLTF
CDR3 DNA: TGTGCCAGCAGCCCTCCGCGGGGGTCTGGGGCCAACGTCCTGACTTTC
clone size: .
D gene: TRBD2
V gene: TRBV5-4
J gene: TRBJ2-6

CDR3 protein: CASSLAAGGGNTIYF
CDR3 DNA: TGTGCCAGCAGCTTAGCCGCGGGGGGGGGAAACACCATATATTTT
clone size: .
D gene: .
V gene: TRBV5-4
J gene: TRBJ1-3

CDR3 protein: CATSRDHSRGQGVNSPLHF
CDR3 DNA: TGTGCCACCAGCAGAGATCATTCCCGAGGACAGGGTGTTAATTCACCCCTCCACTTT
clone size: few
D gene: TRBD1
V gene: TRBV15
J gene: TRBJ1-6

CDR3 protein: CASSLGGATNTGELFF
CDR3 DNA: TGTGCCAGCAGCTTAGGTGGGGCGACGAACACCGGGGAGCTGTTTTTT
clone size: .
D gene: .
V gene: TRBV7-9
J gene: TRBJ2-2

CDR3 protein: CAWNPGQGNSPLHF
CDR3 DNA: TGTGCCTGGAATCCGGGACAGGGGAATTCACCCCTCCACTTT
clone size: .
D gene: TRBD1
V gene: TRBV30
J gene: TRBJ1-6

CDR3 protein: CASSLFPQGGQSYEQYF
CDR3 DNA: TGCGCCAGCAGCTTGTTCCCACAGGGCGGTCAGTCCTACGAGCAGTACTTC
clone size: .
D gene: .
V gene: TRBV5-1
J gene: TRBJ2-7

CDR3 protein: CASSVEGLAGAESIYNEQFF
CDR3 DNA: TGTGCCAGCAGCGTAGAGGGTCTAGCGGGGGCCGAATCCATTTACAATGAGCAGTTCTTC
clone size: .
D gene: TRBD2
V gene: TRBV9
J gene: TRBJ2-1

CDR3 protein: CASSSRLAGGRNEQFF
CDR3 DNA: TGTGCCAGCAGCTCCAGACTAGCGGGGGGCCGCAATGAGCAGTTCTTC
clone size: .
D gene: TRBD2
V gene: TRBV7-8
J gene: TRBJ2-1

CDR3 protein: CASSTDRGNEKLFF
CDR3 DNA: TGTGCCAGCAGCACAGACAGGGGGAATGAAAAACTGTTTTTT
clone size: .
D gene: TRBD1
V gene: TRBV7-2
J gene: TRBJ1-4

CDR3 protein: CASKRGHSSGANVLTF
CDR3 DNA: TGTGCCAGCAAAAGGGGACACAGCTCTGGGGCCAACGTCCTGACTTTC
clone size: .
D gene: .
V gene: TRBV21-1
J gene: TRBJ2-6

CDR3 protein: CASSVTGDNSPLHF
CDR3 DNA: TGTGCCAGCAGTGTGACAGGGGATAATTCACCCCTCCACTTT
clone size: once
D gene: TRBD1
V gene: TRBV25-1
J gene: TRBJ1-6

CDR3 protein: CASSLTGRFTEAFF
CDR3 DNA: TGTGCCAGCAGCTTGACAGGGCGTTTCACTGAAGCTTTCTTT
clone size: .
D gene: TRBD1
V gene: TRBV7-9
J gene: TRBJ1-1

CDR3 protein: CASSEGLEGFF
CDR3 DNA: TGTGCCAGCAGTGAAGGGCTCGAGGGGTTCTTC
clone size: .
D gene: .
V gene: TRBV2
J gene: TRBJ2-1

CDR3 protein: CASSPWGGYSNQPQHF
CDR3 DNA: TGTGCCAGTAGTCCTTGGGGGGGCTATAGCAATCAGCCCCAGCATTTT
clone size: once
D gene: .
V gene: TRBV19
J gene: TRBJ1-5

CDR3 protein: CASSQGQGDGYTF
CDR3 DNA: TGTGCCAGCAGCCAAGGACAGGGGGATGGCTACACCTTC
clone size: .
D gene: TRBD1
V gene: TRBV5-6
J gene: TRBJ1-2

CDR3 protein: CASRAGWVDTEAFF
CDR3 DNA: TGTGCCAGCAGGGCAGGGTGGGTGGACACTGAAGCTTTCTTT
clone size: .
D gene: .
V gene: TRBV6-6
J gene: TRBJ1-1

CDR3 protein: CASSAGTGNLFGYTF
CDR3 DNA: TGTGCCAGCAGCGCCGGGACAGGGAATTTATTTGGCTACACCTTC
clone size: .
D gene: TRBD1
V gene: TRBV9
J gene: TRBJ1-2

CDR3 protein: CAINLGGSSYNEQFF
CDR3 DNA: TGTGCCATCAATCTGGGCGGGAGCTCCTACAATGAGCAGTTCTTC
clone size: few
D gene: TRBD2
V gene: TRBV10-3
J gene: TRBJ2-1